One TCR beta chain is described in this entry. No cognate antigen has been identified for it. One base away there is no much larger clone; base qualities are not given. Libraries were prepared through the immunoSEQ multiplex PCR assay. For the multiplex PCR, a mixture combining 60 forward primers for TCR Vbeta segments and 13 reverse primers for TCR Jbeta segments was used. The CDR3 region of rearranged TCR beta genes was amplified from genomic DNA with a multiplex PCR assay. The amplified TCR beta libraries were sequenced on the Illumina HiSeq System as 87-base-pair reads. As for how the authors treated the data: A later analysis counted 75 million to 100 million unique TCR beta chains across the 550 to 800 repertoires, and around 9.9 million of these chains were shared by at least two donors. A nearest-neighbor algorithm error-corrected the raw reads and collapsed the reads into unique sequences, merging closely related sequences to remove PCR and sequencing errors. Alignment of CDR3 sequences to IMGT reference sequences was used to assign V, D and J gene segments. Each retained sequence needed at least a six-nucleotide match to both a V gene segment and a J gene segment. Rearrangements were called productive when the CDR3 lacked stop codons and stayed in frame with V and J; all others were non-productive. CDR3 was defined by IMGT convention, running from the second conserved V-encoded cysteine to the conserved J-encoded phenylalanine. The earlier analysis of approximately 590 of the donors excluded any sequence lacking an unambiguous match to a single V gene segment. In an earlier analysis of a few hundred of the donors, V segments were called functional above 56.7% productive rearrangements and were called segregating when the between-donor standard deviation exceeded 5%. A statistical classification framework was developed to diagnose cytomegalovirus status using the catalog of TCR beta chain sequences. V and J gene assignment, in a later analysis, came from comparing TCR nucleotide sequences with IMGT/GENE-DB human TR gene sequences. In a later analysis, CDR3 sequences and most-parsimonious VDJ recombination scenarios were assigned using the TCRdist pipeline. In a later analysis, each TCR beta chain was defined by its CDR3 amino acid sequence together with its V-gene family, and reads without a unique V-gene family were excluded. To address suspected cross-contamination and a sequencing artifact, a later analysis removed over 500 highly shared, low-generation-probability nucleotide sequences. For each public chain, a later analysis derived a clonal expansion index from normalized ranks of inferred template counts within each repertoire. Generation probabilities in a later analysis came from a VDJ recombination model fitted to out-of-frame rearrangements, and those results were checked against IGoR. A later analysis scored TCR-TCR, TCR-HLA and TCR-CMV co-occurrence with hypergeometric tests, applying a repertoire-size bias correction to TCR pairs. A later analysis estimated false discovery rates by permuting HLA or CMV assignments 20 times. In a later analysis, co-occurring TCRs were grouped with DBSCAN, and TCRdist sequence similarity was added when clustering was performed within HLA-allele-positive subsets. For co-occurrence clustering, repertoires with fewer than 30,000 or more than 120,000 public chains were excluded, along with five repertoires with anomalous nucleotide sharing. Held by TCRdb, this immuneACCESS table contains in-frame sequences only and omits some clones. Under half of the omission traces to an unresolved V gene where checked; the cause of the rest is unknown. D and trimming come from the DNA, and the V and J calls and clone size come from that table. In all, the sample holds some 140,000 clones, and 80% of those were seen once. About 2.2% of the sample is taken by the ten largest.

The sample is drawn from a study of cytomegalovirus exposure and HLA in healthy donors (TCRdb year 2017). Turning to the overall study: An earlier analysis of roughly 500 of the donors reported roughly 300 Gb of sequence data and about 120 million unique TCR beta sequences obtained from 180 million or so T cells. A later analysis re-examined previously published TCR beta repertoires from 610 or so donors and added high-resolution HLA genotyping to investigate patterns of TCR occurrence. Of the approximately 400 genotyped donors, 65% to 90% fell in the genetic ancestry cluster associated with self-reported Caucasian donors. The study aimed to test whether signatures of past pathogen exposure could be identified by cataloging public T cell receptors. Among 398 genotyped donors of the cohort, an average of 235,054 unique TCR beta nucleotide sequences were sequenced per donor, roughly a sixth of them non-productive. Around 330 gigabases of sequencing data and about 92 million unique TCR sequences made up an early release that covered roughly 670 HLA-typed donors. A handful of DR-DQ haplotypes were handled as single units for association and clustering because linkage in the cohort was strong. Genome-wide SNP genotypes for about 60% of the 666 donors were used in a later genetic analysis, which treated that subset as a discovery cohort. HLA typing covered class I and class II loci at four-digit resolution. An earlier analysis of 587 of the donors used high-throughput TCR beta sequencing to judge whether each TCR beta V gene segment behaved as functional or pseudogenic. Every repertoire in the discovery cohort had been generated on one and the same sequencing platform. Donor age, sex, ethnicity and CMV serostatus were collected together with the repertoire data. In the later analysis, no new phenotypic data were used to find candidate immune exposures; instead, reliance was placed on TCR beta sequences and their occurrence across donors. A separate validation cohort of more than 100 different subjects was used in addition to the approximately 700-subject first cohort. To predict cytomegalovirus infection status, the study combined high-throughput TCR immunosequencing, statistical association of individual TCRs with disease status, and machine learning. The study used immunosequencing to profile the T cell repertoires of approximately 650 subjects and linked those repertoires to cytomegalovirus serostatus. Typing coverage varied by locus: roughly 620-630 donors for A, B, C, DRB1 and DQB1; roughly 500 for DQA1; about 570 for DPA1; approximately 490 for DPB1. Overall results and qualifications from the work: According to the authors, the approach could potentially be generalized to other disease states and immunological phenotypes. In a later analysis, the rate of TCR association differed among HLA loci, with DRB1 alleles having the most associated TCRs and HLA-C alleles having the fewest. Immune exposure information for the cohort was limited to CMV serostatus. HLA typing was unavailable for some donors at each locus, so association tests used only the typed subset. In a later analysis, HLA-associated TCR beta chains were found to be more clonally expanded and to have lower generation probabilities than equally common non-associated chains. The 87-base-pair reads could not distinguish some IMGT-functional V segments, including TRBV6-2 and TRBV6-3, so those segments were excluded. A total of about 180 TCR beta chains were listed by the study as associated with cytomegalovirus. The cohort was sequenced for TCR beta chains only, and without alpha or paired-chain data the features that could be detected were limited. Roughly uniform sequencing depth across donors was assumed in presence/absence analyses, although this assumption may not hold. Most CMV-associated TCR beta chains appeared to be HLA-restricted in a later analysis, and the HLA associations seemed to be driven largely by CMV exposure. In a later analysis, several top co-occurrence clusters were reported to appear linked to parvovirus B19, influenza, CMV and Epstein-Barr virus. While some public TCRs were present in many individuals, most TCR sequences turned up only very rarely across donors. The earlier analysis of 587 of the donors excluded over 15 rarely observed V segments, including chromosome 9 orphons, because counts were too low. Strong co-occurrence of HLA alleles, especially DR and DQ, made assigning TCR associations to individual alleles difficult. A later analysis associated some 17,000 TCR beta sequences with specific HLA alleles at a false discovery rate of 0.05. V-gene and J-gene trimming of TCR beta chains was associated with a missense DCLRE1C variant in a later genetic analysis, and the association was replicated in an independent cohort. In vitro tests confirmed that a few of the cytomegalovirus-associated TCR beta chains recognize cytomegalovirus antigens. The classifier was reported to diagnose cytomegalovirus status with high specificity and sensitivity in both the original cohort and the validation cohort. The sequencing pipeline was judged likely to have produced a cluster of highly shared sequence variants as a technical artifact. A further reported finding was that TCR beta sequences accurately predicted the HLA-A and HLA-B alleles for most subjects in the first cohort. An earlier analysis of approximately 540 of the donors showed that most TCR beta V segments appeared in productive rearrangements either about 87% or about 30% of the time, which broadly matched IMGT annotations. Linkage disequilibrium might explain the correlated functional status among segregating V segments, but an unknown experimental factor could not be excluded. In a later genetic analysis, fewer N-insertions in productive TCRs were reported among donors in an Asian-associated ancestry cluster than the approximately 670-donor mean.

Trimming at the junction amounts to 5 bases on V and 7 bases on J, and the germline ends lie 21 bases apart. Its CDR3 holds 15 amino acids, cysteine through phenylalanine. The CDR3 DNA has 45 bases and is translated from base 1. In the germline V gene (reference sequence), CDR1 corresponds to MNHEY and CDR2 to SMNVEV. The cohort consisted of 670 or so healthy bone marrow donors. At the time of sampling, every cohort member was nominally healthy, though immune exposures that went unrecorded were likely present. The donor was CMV seronegative and was included in the group of about 350 seronegative cohort members. A peripheral blood sample was collected from each donor, and TCR beta sequencing was performed on peripheral blood mononuclear cells. The Qiagen DNeasy Blood Extraction Kit was used to extract genomic DNA from the blood cell samples.

The sequenced sample consisted of PBMCs. The chain joins TRBV27 to TRBJ2-7; a weak D assignment points to TRBD1 (6 bases agree). The TCR originated in a man aged 25 to 45 in good health and CMV-seronegative. The base sequence is TGTGCCAGCAGTCCAACGACAGGACCGGGGCGGGAGCAGTACTTC. Its protein is CASSPTTGPGREQYF.